A single sample gave rise to the 31 T cell receptor beta chains below, sequenced in a study of T cells in Graves' hyperthyroidism and ophthalmopathy (dated by TCRdb to the late 2010s). Libraries were built with multiplex PCR. For sequencing, an Illumina HiSeq 2000 was employed. TCR beta CDR3 regions were amplified from RNA transcripts. The TCR CDR3 was subjected to a first round of RT-PCR using the HTBI primer set and the Qiagen OneStep RT-PCR kit. TCRdb applied fastp at Q25 and MiXCR to the public reads, then kept only in-frame beta chains. Entries that share a CDR3 protein sequence are merged under the most common genes and DNA. A total of some 580,000 distinct CDR3 sequences appear in this sample, about a sixth of them only once. The ten largest clones represent about 3.5% of the sample. The sequencing sample was made of blood. The receptors come from a woman in her thirties or forties with Graves' ophthalmopathy.

The count of this clonotype is one. The V call is TRBV20-1, the J call TRBJ2-1; 14 bases line up with TRBD2. Losses at the gene ends were 0 bases for V and 3 bases for J; bases not matched to a gene: 4. The CDR3 spans 17 residues. The germline V gene has CDR1 DFQATT and CDR2 SNEGSKA (reference sequence). CDR3 coding DNA: TGCAGTGCTAGAGATGGGACTAGCGGGGGTGACTACAATGAGCAGTTCTTC. Its translation: CSARDGTSGGDYNEQFF.

This clonotype was counted at least ten times. V and J are TRBV30 and TRBJ1-2, with 10 bases lining up with TRBD1. Germline CDR1 reads GTSNPN; CDR2 reads SVGIG (reference sequence). J gave up 8 bases and V 3 bases, and 6 bases lay outside the gene matches. The CDR3 has 13 amino acids. CDR3 in amino acids: CAWRRDRGRGYTF. The CDR3 nucleotides are TGTGCCTGGAGGCGGGACAGGGGTCGAGGCTACACCTTC. The full variable domain, completed using reference TRBV30 and TRBJ1-2, is SQTIHQWPATLVQPVGSPLSLECTVEGTSNPNLYWYRQAAGRGLQLLFYSVGIGQISSEVPQNLSASRPQDRQFILSSKKLLLSDSGFYLCAWRRDRGRGYTFGSGTRLTVV.

About this clonotype: The junction does not match germline at one end; this may be a read error. V is TRBV28 and J is TRBJ2-1, with 10 bases identical to TRBD2. Germline V gene lookup returns CDR1 MDHEN and CDR2 SYDVKM. CDR3 length: 16 residues. This CDR3 is CASSSHSLAGVNERFF. The CDR3, as DNA: TGTGCCAGCAGTTCCCACTCCCTAGCGGGAGTCAATGAGCGGTTCTTC.

Notes on this clonotype: A much larger clone sits a single nucleotide away, making a read error possible. J is TRBJ2-3 and V is TRBV6-1, with TRBD2 as a possible D gene (5 bases). The CDR3 extends over 16 amino acids. The germline gives CDR1 MNHNS, CDR2 SASEGT. The V end was cut by 1 base, the J end by 2 bases, with 13 bases between. DNA for the CDR3: TGTGCCAGCAGTGAAGGTATCCTAGACTACACAGATACGCAGTATTTT. It is translated as CASSEGILDYTDTQYF.

The sample holds a few counts of this clonotype. V usage is TRBV27 and J usage is TRBJ1-6; unclear D gene. The V end lost 5 bases, the J end lost 3 bases, and 17 bases lay between the germline ends. Germline CDR1 is MNHEY and CDR2 is SMNVEV (reference sequence). The CDR3 totals 17 residues. The CDR3 nucleotides read TGTGCCAGCAGTCCCCTGTACGAGATCCTCTATAATTCACCCCTCCACTTT. Translation gives CASSPLYEILYNSPLHF.

This clonotype was counted ten times or more. The chain carries TRBV7-9 and TRBJ2-5, with 7 bases aligning to TRBD2. Per the germline V gene, CDR1 is SEHNR and CDR2 is FQNEAQ (reference sequence). The CDR3 extends over 15 amino acids. J lost 5 bases, V lost 0 bases, and 6 bases had no gene match. In DNA form, the CDR3 reads TGTGCCAGCAGCTTAGCGTCTGGCGGGAGTGAGACCCAGTACTTC. It specifies CASSLASGGSETQYF.

The chain links TRBV6-1 to TRBJ1-5; D may be TRBD1 (6 bases). The CDR3 is 16 residues long. Germline V gene sequence: CDR1 MNHNS, CDR2 SASEGT. Between the trimmed V and J ends, which lost 6 bases and 1 base, there was a span of 16 bases. DNA of the CDR3: TGTGCCAGCAGGGAGATATGGGGGCGAAGCAATCAGCCCCAGCATTTT. Protein product: CASREIWGRSNQPQHF.

This clonotype has only a few counts. A much bigger clone sits one base away, suggesting this may be a read error. The chain is built from TRBV7-2 and TRBJ2-7, with 7 bases identical to TRBD1. The CDR3 spans 14 residues. CDR1 is SGHTA and CDR2 is FQGNSA in the germline V gene. V trimming: 4 bases; J trimming: 7 bases; junction bases outside the gene matches: 10. CDR3 DNA sequence: TGTGCCAGCAGCTCCGGGACAGTGCCGTGGGAGCAGTACTTC. Translating it yields CASSSGTVPWEQYF.

The chain joins TRBV4-2 to TRBJ1-2; maybe TRBD1 (5 bases). CDR1 is LGHNA and CDR2 is YNFKEQ in the germline V gene. The CDR3 extends over 14 amino acids. The ends were cut back, 0 bases at V and 7 bases at J, with 12 bases in the middle. As DNA, the CDR3 is TGTGCCAGCAGCCAAGAAGGTTCAGGGCCTGGCTACACCTTC. Amino acid sequence: CASSQEGSGPGYTF.

The chain joins TRBV7-9 to TRBJ1-2, with TRBD1 matching over 12 bases. After removal of 4 bases from V and 4 bases from J, the junction contained 16 bases not matched to a gene. The germline V gene encodes CDR1 SEHNR and CDR2 FQNEAQ (reference sequence). The CDR3 runs to 19 residues. The DNA for the CDR3 is TGTGCCAGCAGCTCTCCGGGTGGGGGACAGGGGGCGAATACCTATGGCTACACCTTC. Encoded protein: CASSSPGGGQGANTYGYTF. The variable domain in full, with the rest retrieved from reference TRBV7-9 and TRBJ1-2, is DTGVSQNPRHKITKRGQNVTFRCDPISEHNRLYWYRQTLGQGPEFLTYFQNEAQLEKSRLLSDRFSAERPKGSFSTLEIQRTEQGDSAMYLCASSSPGGGQGANTYGYTFGSGTRLTVV.

The chain joins TRBV28 to TRBJ1-2, with a tentative D call TRBD1 (6 bases). Germline CDR1 and CDR2: MDHEN and SYDVKM. V dropped 3 bases and J dropped 7 bases, with 9 bases sitting between them. This CDR3 has 12 residues. The CDR3 bases are TGTGCCAGCAGTTTTCAGGGGTGTGGCTACACCTTC. Translating it yields CASSFQGCGYTF.

This clonotype was seen at least ten times. The CDR3 loop reads CSASLGWNEQFF. For the CDR3, the DNA is TGCAGTGCTAGTCTGGGGTGGAATGAGCAGTTCTTC. This rearrangement joins TRBV20-1 to TRBJ2-1; no clear D gene. CDR3 length equals 12 residues. V was cut by 3 bases and J by 7 bases, with 10 bases left in between. Germline CDR1 reads DFQATT; CDR2 reads SNEGSKA (reference sequence).

In this sample, this clonotype turned up a few times. The V and J genes are TRBV7-9 and TRBJ2-5, with TRBD1 matching over 10 bases. This CDR3 region has 18 residues. Germline CDR1 is SEHNR and CDR2 is FQNEAQ (reference sequence). With 5 bases clipped from V and 5 bases from J, the junction kept 17 bases outside the gene matches. The CDR3 region is CASSLPRGQGVSWETQYF. The DNA for the CDR3 is TGTGCCAGCAGCCTCCCGCGAGGACAGGGGGTCTCCTGGGAGACCCAGTACTTC.

V usage is TRBV30 and J usage is TRBJ2-7; 8 nucleotides align to TRBD2. The V gene end was trimmed by 5 bases and the J gene end by 7 bases; junction bases not matched to a gene: 13. Germline values: CDR1 GTSNPN, CDR2 SVGIG (reference sequence). This CDR3 is built from 14 residues. The DNA for the CDR3 is TGTGCCTGGGGGCTTCCGGGAGGGCCGGGAGAGCAGTACTTC. Amino acids: CAWGLPGGPGEQYF.

At least ten counts were recorded for this clonotype. This sequence joins TRBV5-6 and TRBJ2-7; D unresolved. CDR1 is SGHDT, CDR2 YYEEEE, per germline. CDR3 length: 15 amino acids. With 0 bases removed from V and 0 bases from J, the gap between germline ends came to 10 bases. CDR3 loop: CASSLVSLYSYEQYF. The CDR3 region has the DNA TGTGCCAGCAGCTTGGTATCTCTATACTCCTACGAGCAGTACTTC. The whole variable domain, remainder taken from reference TRBV5-6 and TRBJ2-7, is DAGVTQSPTHLIKTRGQQVTLRCSPKSGHDTVSWYQQALGQGPQFIFQYYEEEERQRGNFPDRFSGHQFPNYSSELNVNALLLGDSALYLCASSLVSLYSYEQYFGPGTRLTVT.

The chain uses TRBV7-8 and TRBJ2-5; TRBD2 might be the D (6 bases). CDR1 and CDR2 (germline): SGHVS, FQNEAQ. The V end lost 8 bases, the J end lost 7 bases, and 17 bases lay between the germline ends. There are 13 residues in the CDR3. In nucleotides, the CDR3 is TGTGCCAGCGAGGCGGGGAAGGGGCGGACCCAGTACTTC. It codes for CASEAGKGRTQYF.

The V call is TRBV4-1, the J call TRBJ1-2, with 8 bases identical to TRBD1. The CDR3 extends over 14 amino acids. Looked up from germline, CDR1 is MGHRA and CDR2 is YSYEKL. V shed 1 base, J shed 8 bases, and the junction held 6 bases outside the gene matches. CDR3 DNA sequence: TGCGCCAGCAGCCAAGCAGGGGGCGCGTCAGGCTACACCTTC. It is translated as CASSQAGGASGYTF.

This clonotype was counted ten times or more. J is TRBJ1-2 and V is TRBV3-1; unclear D gene. Germline assignment: CDR1 LGHDT and CDR2 YNNKEL (reference sequence). Trimming left V 1 base short and J 4 bases short, with 10 bases between. The CDR3 is 14 amino acids. This CDR3 reads CASSQGGRFYGYTF. The CDR3 DNA follows: TGTGCCAGCAGCCAAGGAGGACGGTTCTATGGCTACACCTTC. Looking up the rest from reference TRBV3-1 and TRBJ1-2 gives the full variable domain: DTAVSQTPKYLVTQMGNDKSIKCEQNLGHDTMYWYKQDSKKFLKIMFSYNNKELIINETVPNRFSPKSPDKAHLNLHINSLELGDSAVYFCASSQGGRFYGYTFGSGTRLTVV.

This clonotype was counted a few times. The rearrangement joins TRBV29-1 to TRBJ2-1; 11 bases match TRBD2. There are 14 residues in the CDR3. The trim removed 6 bases at V and 5 bases at J, leaving 6 bases unmatched. Germline assignment: CDR1 SQVTM and CDR2 ANQGSEA. CDR3 in amino acids: CSVNPGLADNEQFF. CDR3 DNA: TGCAGCGTAAACCCGGGACTAGCGGACAATGAGCAGTTCTTC.

This clonotype appeared many times. The V call is TRBV28, the J call TRBJ2-5; 10 bases match TRBD1. The CDR3 totals 15 residues. The J segment lost 5 bases and the V segment lost 6 bases, leaving 9 bases of the junction unmatched. Germline CDR1 and CDR2: MDHEN and SYDVKM. The CDR3 loop is CASSPRQGAGETQYF. DNA of the CDR3: TGTGCCAGCAGCCCACGACAGGGGGCAGGGGAGACCCAGTACTTC.

This clonotype has just one count. The chain joins TRBV20-1 to TRBJ2-7, with 8 bases that match TRBD1. The CDR3 extends over 14 amino acids. Germline V gene lookup returns CDR1 DFQATT and CDR2 SNEGSKA (reference sequence). Trimming removed 3 bases from V and 1 base from J; junction bases left unmatched: 5. The CDR3 protein is CSARVTGASYEQYF. In nucleotides, the CDR3 is TGCAGTGCTAGGGTGACAGGGGCGTCCTACGAGCAGTACTTC.

Details on this clonotype: A much larger clone is a single base away; this may be a read error. V gene TRBV29-1 combines with J gene TRBJ2-1; the match to TRBD2 covers 7 bases. The CDR3 is 15 residues long. Germline-derived CDR1 and CDR2 are SQVTM and ANQGSEA. Trimming cost V 8 bases and J 6 bases; bases outside gene matches: 16. The CDR3 DNA follows: TGCAGCCATCCGGGGGGAGGCTTCCCCTGCAATGAGCAGTTCTTC. This sequence encodes CSHPGGGFPCNEQFF.

This clonotype was observed many times. The genes are TRBV28 and TRBJ2-5; tentative D call: TRBD2 (6 bases). The CDR3 is made up of 15 amino acids. The V and J ends lost 0 bases and 3 bases respectively, with 11 bases between them. The germline gives CDR1 MDHEN, CDR2 SYDVKM. CDR3 residues: CASSLWAGKEETQYF. The DNA of the CDR3 is TGTGCCAGCAGTTTATGGGCGGGGAAAGAAGAGACCCAGTACTTC.

At least ten counts were recorded for this clonotype. The CDR3 is CASRREDPYEQYF. Here the CDR3 DNA reads TGTGCCAGCAGGCGGGAGGACCCCTACGAGCAGTACTTC. J is TRBJ2-7 and V is TRBV2, with TRBD2 matching over 8 bases. This CDR3 spans 13 amino acids. Unmatched junction bases numbered 3, after V lost 6 bases and J lost 2 bases. Germline CDR1 reads SNHLY; CDR2 reads FYNNEI. Drawing the rest from reference TRBV2 and TRBJ2-7, the complete variable domain is EPEVTQTPSHQVTQMGQEVILRCVPISNHLYFYWYRQILGQKVEFLVSFYNNEISEKSEIFDDQFSVERPDGSNFTLKIRSTKLEDSAMYFCASRREDPYEQYFGPGTRLTVT.

This clonotype has a count of ten or more. The chain employs TRBV30 and TRBJ1-2, with D perhaps TRBD1 (5 bases). With 6 bases removed from V and 3 bases from J, the gap between germline ends came to 20 bases. Germline V gene data show CDR1 as GTSNPN and CDR2 as SVGIG (reference sequence). This CDR3 spans 15 amino acids. CDR3 nucleotide sequence: TGTGCCTGTCCCAATTGGAGGCCGGGGGACTATGGCTACACCTTC. Its protein is CACPNWRPGDYGYTF.

The sample holds many counts of this clonotype. The rearrangement joins TRBV3-1 to TRBJ1-6; D gene unclear. In germline, CDR1 is LGHDT, CDR2 YNNKEL (reference sequence). The CDR3 is 12 residues long. V was shortened by 2 bases and J by 8 bases, with 4 bases between the two germline ends. The CDR3 spells CASSQQDSPLHF. The CDR3 nucleotides are TGTGCCAGCAGCCAACAGGATTCACCCCTCCACTTT.

This clonotype has ten or more counts. J is TRBJ2-5 and V is TRBV28; D might be TRBD1 (6 bases). From germline, CDR1 is MDHEN and CDR2 SYDVKM. This CDR3 spans 14 amino acids. The V gene lost 6 bases and the J gene lost 2 bases, with 13 bases spanning the gap. In DNA, the CDR3 is TGTGCCAGCAGCACAGGGATTTTGCAAGAGACCCAGTACTTC. Translating gives CASSTGILQETQYF.

This clonotype was seen at least ten times. The chain uses TRBV5-1 and TRBJ2-7, with a weak D call TRBD2 (5 bases). The CDR3 spans 13 residues. V lost 7 bases and J lost 3, with 14 bases in between. CDR1 is SGHRS, CDR2 YFSETQ, per germline. The CDR3 loop reads CASGSAGGYEQYF. CDR3 DNA: TGCGCCAGCGGTTCTGCGGGCGGCTACGAGCAGTACTTC.

This clonotype was detected many times. V gene TRBV11-1 combines with J gene TRBJ2-1; D may be TRBD2 (6 bases). This CDR3 has 15 amino acids. Per the germline V gene, CDR1 is SGHAT and CDR2 is FQDESV (reference sequence). The V and J ends lost 1 base and 7 bases respectively, with 14 bases between them. The CDR3 nucleotides are TGTGCCAGCAGCTTAGTCTCCTTCGGAGGGAATGAGCAGTTCTTC. Its protein is CASSLVSFGGNEQFF.

V is TRBV6-1 and J is TRBJ1-3; D is uncertain. CDR1 is MNHNS, CDR2 SASEGT, per germline. Trimming removed 2 bases at V and 0 bases at J, with 11 bases between. The length of the CDR3 is 16 residues. This chain's CDR3 is CASSEKGWDSGNTIYF. In DNA form, the CDR3 reads TGTGCCAGCAGTGAAAAAGGATGGGACTCTGGAAACACCATATATTTT.

The V gene is TRBV27, the J gene TRBJ1-2, with 7 bases aligning to TRBD1. The CDR3 spans 13 residues. Trimming took 9 bases from V and 4 from J; bases not matched to a gene: 8. Germline CDR1 reads MNHEY; CDR2 reads SMNVEV (reference sequence). The chain's CDR3 is CASSRGVSYGYTF. The CDR3 region has the DNA TGTGCCAGTAGCAGGGGGGTAAGCTATGGCTACACCTTC.